The rows below give T cell receptor beta chains drawn from one sample of a study of identifying expanded T cells in peripheral blood. The repertoire was sequenced with immunoSEQ multiplex PCR; TCRdb's copy has only in-frame clones and lacks some. The sample contains 70,000 to 100,000 clones, around nine tenths of which appear only once. Sample: blood. The receptors here all came from a person aged 18 to 75 in good health. Both conserved end residues are part of each CDR3. D genes are given only for firm matches. The size entry is marked missing in some rows and otherwise reads once, few, many or a size class.

CDR3 DNA	CDR3 protein	D gene	J gene	clone size	V gene
TGTGCCAGCAGTTTGGACAGGGGGATAGACACTGAAGCTTTCTTT	CASSLDRGIDTEAFF	TRBD1	TRBJ1-1	.	TRBV27
TGTGCCAGCAAGATGGGGTACGAGCAGTACTTC	CASKMGYEQYF	.	TRBJ2-7	.	TRBV2
TGTGCCAGCTCACCACAACAGGTCTCCTACAATGAGCAGTTCTTC	CASSPQQVSYNEQFF	.	TRBJ2-1	.	TRBV18
TGCAGCGTGGGCATTAGCTACAAAAACATTCAGTACTTC	CSVGISYKNIQYF	.	TRBJ2-4	.	TRBV29-1
TGTGCCAGCAGCTTAATCTGGGACAGGGGGGAAGGCTACACCTTC	CASSLIWDRGEGYTF	TRBD1	TRBJ1-2	.	TRBV7-2
TGTGCCAGCTCACCAGGGACAGCTGAAGTCACAGATACGCAGTATTTT	CASSPGTAEVTDTQYF	TRBD1	TRBJ2-3	.	TRBV18
TGTGCCAGCAGCGTAGGCGGAGAGACCCAGTACTTC	CASSVGGETQYF	.	TRBJ2-5	few	TRBV9
TGTGCCAGCAGCTGGAACAGGGGTTTCTCTGGAAACACCATATATTTT	CASSWNRGFSGNTIYF	TRBD1	TRBJ1-3	.	TRBV7-8
TGCAGCGTGGCTAAGGGGGCGCCGGAGACCCAGTACTTC	CSVAKGAPETQYF	TRBD1	TRBJ2-5	once	TRBV29-1
TGTGCCAGCAGCCATGGGGGGGACCCCACCGGGGAGCTGTTTTTT	CASSHGGDPTGELFF	TRBD2	TRBJ2-2	.	TRBV11-3
TGTGCCAGCAGCTTCGGCAACACCGGGGAGCTGTTTTTT	CASSFGNTGELFF	.	TRBJ2-2	once	TRBV5-4
TGTGCCAGCAGTGAAGGGCAGGTCCCTAGGAATGAGCAGTTCTTC	CASSEGQVPRNEQFF	.	TRBJ2-1	.	TRBV25-1
TGTGCCAGCAGCTCGGGACTAGCGGGGGTGCGCACCGGGGAGCTGTTTTTT	CASSSGLAGVRTGELFF	TRBD2	TRBJ2-2	.	TRBV5-4
TGTGCCAGCAGTTACTCGAAGACAGGGCCCTACGAGCAGTACTTC	CASSYSKTGPYEQYF	TRBD1	TRBJ2-7	.	TRBV6-5
TGTGCCAGCAGCTTAGACTATCGGACAGTCTCCTACGAGCAGTACTTC	CASSLDYRTVSYEQYF	.	TRBJ2-7	.	TRBV11-2
TGTGCCAGCTTGTCAGGGGGAAGAACTGAAGCTTTCTTT	CASLSGGRTEAFF	TRBD1	TRBJ1-1	.	TRBV6-6
TGTGCCAGTAGTATTATAAGGGACAGGGTGGGCTATGGCTACACCTTC	CASSIIRDRVGYGYTF	TRBD1	TRBJ1-2	.	TRBV19
TGTGCCAGCAGCCGGGACTACCAAGAGACCCAGTACTTC	CASSRDYQETQYF	.	TRBJ2-5	once	TRBV2
TGCGCCAGCAGCCAAGTACCGGGCTATGGCTACACCTTC	CASSQVPGYGYTF	.	TRBJ1-2	.	TRBV4-1
TGTGCCAGCAGCCAAGAGAGGAGCGGGGAGCTGTTTTTT	CASSQERSGELFF	.	TRBJ2-2	.	TRBV4-2
TGTGCCAGCAGAGGACCGTCCCAGTTCTTC	CASRGPSQFF	.	TRBJ2-1	.	TRBV11-2
TGCGCCAGCAGCGGACAGGGGACCGGCAGTGAGCAGTTCTTC	CASSGQGTGSEQFF	TRBD1	TRBJ2-1	.	TRBV5-1
TGCGCCAGCAGCCAGTTCCGACAGGGGTATGGCTACACCTTC	CASSQFRQGYGYTF	TRBD1	TRBJ1-2	once	TRBV4-3
TGTGCCAGTAGTATCGAACGGGCGCCGGAGGATTCACCCCTCCACTTT	CASSIERAPEDSPLHF	.	TRBJ1-6	.	TRBV19
TGTGCCAGCAGCCAAGGCTGGCAGGGGGCAGACTATGGCTACACCTTC	CASSQGWQGADYGYTF	TRBD1	TRBJ1-2	.	TRBV4-2
TGTGCCAGCAGCCCCTCCGGGGGACAGCGATCCTATGGCTACACCTTC	CASSPSGGQRSYGYTF	TRBD1	TRBJ1-2	once	TRBV7-2
TGTGCCAGCGCTAAACGGACGAGGAACACCGGGGAGCTGTTTTTT	CASAKRTRNTGELFF	.	TRBJ2-2	.	TRBV6-5
TGTGCCAGCTCGGAGGTGGGAGGGGATACGCAGTATTTT	CASSEVGGDTQYF	TRBD2	TRBJ2-3	once	TRBV6-5
TGTGCCAGCAGCTTAGCGAACAGAGGGGGCTTCACTGAAGCTTTCTTT	CASSLANRGGFTEAFF	TRBD1	TRBJ1-1	.	TRBV7-2
TGTGCCAGCAGTTTAGGGACTAGCGGGGGGCGAGAGACCCAGTACTTC	CASSLGTSGGRETQYF	TRBD2	TRBJ2-5	.	TRBV27
TGTGCCAGCAGCCAAGATGGCGGGCCCCTAGGCTACACCTTC	CASSQDGGPLGYTF	.	TRBJ1-2	few	TRBV4-2
TGTGCCAGCAGCCCAGGGGTTGGGACTGAAGCTTTCTTT	CASSPGVGTEAFF	.	TRBJ1-1	.	TRBV27
TGCAGCGTTCTACGGACGGACAGTCTTACTGGAAACACCATATATTTT	CSVLRTDSLTGNTIYF	.	TRBJ1-3	.	TRBV29-1
TGTGCCAGCAGCAAAGGGGGGTCGAACACCGGGGAGCTGTTTTTT	CASSKGGSNTGELFF	.	TRBJ2-2	.	TRBV21-1
TGTGCCAGCAGCTCCCAGCTAGCGGGGGGGCCGGAGACCCAGTACTTC	CASSSQLAGGPETQYF	TRBD2	TRBJ2-5	.	TRBV7-2